Shown below are 3 T cell receptor beta chains from a single sample sequenced in a study of blood T cell repertoires in COVID-19. Measured with immunoSEQ multiplex PCR; TCRdb has only the in-frame clones, and not every one. The table has about 210,000 clones, about four fifths seen once. The sequencing sample was made of peripheral blood. Receptor source: a woman aged 45 to 65 with active or convalescent COVID-19.

This chain connects TRBV28 to TRBJ1-1; D gene ambiguous. The CDR3 length is 14 residues. V was pared by 1 base and J by 1 base, with 7 bases between. Germline CDR1 MDHEN, CDR2 SYDVKM. The CDR3 protein is CASSLYFENTEAFF. CDR3 DNA: TGTGCCAGCAGTTTATACTTCGAGAACACTGAAGCTTTCTTT.

This clone showed up just a few times. The chain uses TRBV13 and TRBJ2-7; 12 bases line up with TRBD2. The length of the CDR3 is 22 residues. Losses at the gene ends were 4 bases for V and 2 bases for J; bases not matched to a gene: 24. Germline loops: CDR1 PRHDT, CDR2 FYEKMQ (reference sequence). CDR3 nucleotides: TGTGCCAGCAGCTCCTTACTCCGGGCTCCCTTCGGGACTAGCGGGTTCCCCTACGAGCAGTACTTC. Translation gives CASSSLLRAPFGTSGFPYEQYF.

This clone came up a few times. This chain joins TRBV30 and TRBJ1-1, with D possibly being TRBD1 (6 bases). The CDR3 is made up of 13 amino acids. V lost 2 bases and J 1 base, leaving 8 bases between the germline ends. CDR1 and CDR2 from the germline V gene are GTSNPN and SVGIG (reference sequence). CDR3 sequence (DNA): TGTGCCTGGAGTCGACAGGAGAACACTGAAGCTTTCTTT. This encodes CAWSRQENTEAFF.